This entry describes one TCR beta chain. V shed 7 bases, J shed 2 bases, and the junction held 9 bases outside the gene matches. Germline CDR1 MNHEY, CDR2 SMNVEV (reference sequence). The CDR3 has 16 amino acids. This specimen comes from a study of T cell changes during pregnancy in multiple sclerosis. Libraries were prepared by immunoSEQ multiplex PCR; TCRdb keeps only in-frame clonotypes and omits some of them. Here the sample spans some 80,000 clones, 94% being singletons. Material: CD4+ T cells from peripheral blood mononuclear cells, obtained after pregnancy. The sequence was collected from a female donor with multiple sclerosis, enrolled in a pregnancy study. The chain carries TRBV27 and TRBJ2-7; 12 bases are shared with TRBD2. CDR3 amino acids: CASNPWASGRAYEQYF. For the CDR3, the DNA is TGTGCCAGCAACCCCTGGGCTAGCGGGAGGGCCTACGAGCAGTACTTC.